Listed here is a single TCR beta chain. The target of this receptor is not known. Base qualities are not at hand, and no much larger clone is one base apart. This specimen belongs to a study of blood T cell repertoires in COVID-19 (TCRdb year 2020). Study-wide context: Samples covering the acute and convalescent phases of COVID-19 were provided by collaborators in the United States, Italy and Spain. The material from the prospective study consisted of cDNA or gDNA derived from T cells, B-cell-depleted T cells, or PBMCs. The dataset comprised deeply sampled blood TCRbeta repertoires from subjects exposed to, actively infected with, or recovered from COVID-19. A freely available public database, intended as a resource for researchers studying the immune response to SARS-CoV-2, is where the repertoires were released. Samples came from the ongoing ImmuneRACE study (first 160 participants) plus 1,254 subjects from 6 global collaborators. The sample metadata nearly always contained a de-identified subject ID, COVID-19 status, age in years and sex. Where available, HLA class I and class II types were obtained from metadata supplied by the sample provider rather than from assay-based typing. The research as a whole found: How much clinical and demographic metadata was included differed by source and by participant, and the metadata was provided uncurated.

TCRbeta CDR3 regions were amplified from genomic DNA by means of the immunoSEQ Assay, a bias-controlled multiplex PCR. For the original study's pipeline: The number of nucleated cells in each sample was estimated from the amplification of reference gene primers within the assay. To quantify the absolute abundance of each unique TCRbeta CDR3 rearrangement, sequence reads were collapsed and filtered. For each sample, productive Simpson clonality was calculated as the square root of Simpson's diversity index across productive rearrangements. TCRdb provides this immuneACCESS table in a form limited to in-frame rearrangements. Some clones are lacking; in checked studies, under half of them reflect an unresolved V gene, and why the rest are absent is not known. V and J calls and clone size come straight from that table; D and trimming were deduced from the DNA. This sample gives a few hundred thousand clones in total; around 88% of them show up just once. 6% to 6.5% of the sample is held by the ten biggest clonotypes.

Enrolling through a virtual design, the prospective study's participants ranged in age from roughly 18 to 89 years and lived across some 23 United States geographic areas. To assign participants to cohorts, the prospective study relied on clinical history that participants themselves reported in a screening survey and a study questionnaire. For ImmuneRACE Cohort 3, a participant was defined as recovered based on two consecutive negative NP/OP PCR tests, clearance by a healthcare professional, or resolution of symptoms. Each participant in the prospective study had whole blood, serum and a nasopharyngeal or oropharyngeal swab collected by mobile phlebotomists. Over an approximately 2-month period, participants in the prospective study had the option of providing additional blood draws and questionnaires. Before DNA extraction, blood samples from the prospective study were shipped at room temperature or frozen.

The CDR3 holds 16 amino acids from the cysteine to the phenylalanine. Only CDR3 DNA remains: 48 bases, in frame from the first base. According to the germline V gene (reference sequence), CDR1 reads LNHDA and CDR2 reads SQIVND. V loses 3 bases at its end and J loses 7 bases; junction bases beyond the gene matches: 9. This clonotype was obtained from a middle-aged woman who had recovered from COVID-19. Recombination linked TRBV19 to TRBJ2-1, and TRBD2 matches 10 of the central bases. The specimen sequenced was PBMCs or T cells enriched from blood (not recorded which). The nucleotide sequence reads as follows: TGTGCCAGTAGTATCGGGAGGGCTAGCGGGAGTAATGAGCAGTTCTTC. Its protein product is CASSIGRASGSNEQFF.